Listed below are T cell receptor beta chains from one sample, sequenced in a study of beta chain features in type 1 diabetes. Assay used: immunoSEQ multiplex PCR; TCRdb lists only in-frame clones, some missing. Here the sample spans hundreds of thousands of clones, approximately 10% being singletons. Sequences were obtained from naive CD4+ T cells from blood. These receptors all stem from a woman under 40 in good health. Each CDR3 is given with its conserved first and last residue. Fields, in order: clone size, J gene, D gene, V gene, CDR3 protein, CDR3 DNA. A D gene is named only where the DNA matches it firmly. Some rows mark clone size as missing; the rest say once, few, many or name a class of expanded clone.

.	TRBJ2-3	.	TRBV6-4	CASSATGTDTQYF	TGTGCCAGCAGCGCCACCGGGACAGATACGCAGTATTTT
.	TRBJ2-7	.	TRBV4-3	CASSQEPGSSSEQYF	TGCGCCAGCAGCCAAGAACCGGGGTCAAGCTCCGAGCAGTACTTC
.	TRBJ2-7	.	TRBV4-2	CASSQEVRGRDEQYF	TGTGCCAGCAGCCAAGAAGTCAGGGGCAGGGACGAGCAGTACTTC
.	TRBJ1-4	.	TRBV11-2	CASSPRTGNKLFF	TGTGCCAGCAGCCCACGGACGGGGAATAAACTGTTTTTT
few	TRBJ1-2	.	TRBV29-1	CSVLDQEGIYGYTF	TGCAGCGTCCTTGATCAGGAGGGAATCTATGGCTACACCTTC
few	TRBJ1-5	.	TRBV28	CASSYRRDQPQHF	TGTGCCAGCAGTTACAGGCGTGATCAGCCCCAGCATTTT
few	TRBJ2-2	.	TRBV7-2	CASSLDGLLNTGELFF	TGTGCCAGCAGCTTAGACGGACTGCTGAACACCGGGGAGCTGTTTTTT
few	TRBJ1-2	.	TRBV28	CASSSPNRFRGYTF	TGTGCCAGCAGTTCGCCTAACAGGTTCCGCGGCTACACCTTC
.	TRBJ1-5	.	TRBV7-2	CASSLVGGGSNQPQHF	TGTGCCAGCAGCTTAGTGGGAGGGGGTAGCAATCAGCCCCAGCATTTT
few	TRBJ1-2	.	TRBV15	CATSSLTGTGTNYGYTF	TGTGCCACCAGCAGCTTGACAGGAACAGGAACAAACTATGGCTACACCTTC
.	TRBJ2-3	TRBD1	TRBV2	CASIRTGTDVTDTQYF	TGTGCCAGCATTCGAACCGGGACAGACGTAACAGATACGCAGTATTTT
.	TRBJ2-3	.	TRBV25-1	CASSEEWTDTQYF	TGTGCCAGCAGTGAAGAGTGGACAGATACGCAGTATTTT
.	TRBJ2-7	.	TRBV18	CASSLQGSSYEQYF	TGTGCCAGCTCACTTCAGGGGTCCTCCTACGAGCAGTACTTC
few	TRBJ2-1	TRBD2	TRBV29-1	CSFGLALGNEQFF	TGCAGCTTTGGACTAGCCCTGGGAAATGAGCAGTTCTTC
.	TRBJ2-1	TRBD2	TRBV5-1	CASSPGGLAGVNEQFF	TGCGCCAGCAGCCCGGGGGGGCTAGCGGGAGTCAATGAGCAGTTCTTC
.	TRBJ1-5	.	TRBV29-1	CSVGRGAQQPQHF	TGCAGCGTTGGTCGGGGGGCCCAACAGCCCCAGCATTTT
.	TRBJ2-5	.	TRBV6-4	CASSESQGGTQYF	TGTGCCAGCAGTGAATCCCAAGGAGGGACCCAGTACTTC
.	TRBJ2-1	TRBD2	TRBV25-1	CASSLAGGFSNEQFF	TGTGCCAGCAGTTTAGCGGGAGGGTTCAGCAATGAGCAGTTCTTC
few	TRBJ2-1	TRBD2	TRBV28	CASSLGRGVYNEQFF	TGTGCCAGCAGTTTAGGACGGGGGGTATACAATGAGCAGTTCTTC
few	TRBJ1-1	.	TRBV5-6	CATIGHPEAFF	TGTGCCACGATAGGACACCCTGAAGCTTTCTTT
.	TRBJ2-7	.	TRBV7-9	CASSRPGAVGAGEQYF	TGTGCCAGCAGCAGGCCGGGTGCCGTGGGGGCTGGGGAGCAGTACTTC
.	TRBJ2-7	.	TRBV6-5	CASSYAASSYEQYF	TGTGCCAGCAGTTACGCGGCCAGCTCCTACGAGCAGTACTTC
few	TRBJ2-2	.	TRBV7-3	CASSLLVTPNTGELFF	TGTGCCAGCAGCTTATTGGTGACACCGAACACCGGGGAGCTGTTTTTT
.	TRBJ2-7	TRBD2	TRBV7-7	CASSPEPREGRYYEQYF	TGTGCTAGCAGCCCCGAACCGAGGGAGGGCCGTTACTACGAGCAGTACTTC
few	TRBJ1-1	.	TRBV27	CASSLQGLLNTEAFF	TGTGCCAGCAGTTTACAGGGGCTCTTGAACACTGAAGCTTTCTTT
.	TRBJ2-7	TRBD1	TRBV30	CAYSGGPPYEQYF	TGTGCCTATTCAGGGGGCCCCCCCTACGAGCAGTACTTC
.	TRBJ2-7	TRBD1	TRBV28	CASSSPGGAYEQYF	TGTGCCAGCAGTTCCCCAGGGGGAGCGTACGAGCAGTACTTC
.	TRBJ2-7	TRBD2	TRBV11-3	CASSLGRGGSSYEQYF	TGTGCCAGCAGCTTAGGGCGTGGCGGGAGCTCCTACGAGCAGTACTTC
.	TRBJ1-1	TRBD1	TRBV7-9	CASSKQGGNTEAFF	TGTGCCAGCAGCAAACAGGGGGGGAACACTGAAGCTTTCTTT
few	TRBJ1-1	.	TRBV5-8	CASRLDHEAFF	TGTGCCAGCAGACTCGATCATGAAGCTTTCTTT
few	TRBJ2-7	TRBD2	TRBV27	CASSRDTGGVEQYF	TGTGCCAGCAGTCGGGACACCGGGGGGGTCGAGCAGTACTTC
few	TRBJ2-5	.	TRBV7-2	CASSSTGSQPETQYF	TGTGCCAGCAGCTCCACAGGGAGCCAGCCGGAGACCCAGTACTTC
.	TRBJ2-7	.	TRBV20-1	CSARDSYEQYF	TGCAGTGCTCGGGACTCCTACGAGCAGTACTTC
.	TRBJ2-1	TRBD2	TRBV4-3	CASSQEVQREGWEQFF	TGCGCCAGCAGCCAAGAGGTCCAGCGGGAGGGCTGGGAGCAGTTCTTC
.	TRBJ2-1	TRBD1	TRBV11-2	CASSLGQGSYNEQFF	TGTGCCAGCAGCTTAGGACAGGGCTCCTACAATGAGCAGTTCTTC
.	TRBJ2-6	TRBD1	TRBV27	CASKGTGVSGANVLTF	TGTGCCAGCAAAGGGACAGGTGTTTCTGGGGCCAACGTCCTGACTTTC
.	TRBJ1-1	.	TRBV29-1	CSASLQGNTEAFF	TGCAGCGCCTCGTTACAGGGGAACACTGAAGCTTTCTTT
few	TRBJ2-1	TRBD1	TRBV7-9	CASSRQGGNEQFF	TGTGCCAGCAGCCGACAGGGCGGGAATGAGCAGTTCTTC
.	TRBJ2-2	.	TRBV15	CATSRANTGELFF	TGTGCCACCAGCAGAGCAAACACCGGGGAGCTGTTTTTT
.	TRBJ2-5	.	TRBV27	CASKLRGTQETQYF	TGTGCCAGCAAACTCAGGGGAACCCAAGAGACCCAGTACTTC
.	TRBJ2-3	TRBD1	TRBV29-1	CSARTGTGTDTQYF	TGCAGCGCTAGGACAGGGACAGGGACAGATACGCAGTATTTT
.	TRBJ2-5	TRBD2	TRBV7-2	CASSLAGGPGTQYF	TGTGCCAGCAGCTTAGCGGGAGGGCCCGGGACCCAGTACTTC
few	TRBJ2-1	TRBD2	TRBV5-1	CASSLDSLAGPAYNEQFF	TGCGCCAGCAGCTTGGATTCACTAGCGGGACCCGCCTACAATGAGCAGTTCTTC